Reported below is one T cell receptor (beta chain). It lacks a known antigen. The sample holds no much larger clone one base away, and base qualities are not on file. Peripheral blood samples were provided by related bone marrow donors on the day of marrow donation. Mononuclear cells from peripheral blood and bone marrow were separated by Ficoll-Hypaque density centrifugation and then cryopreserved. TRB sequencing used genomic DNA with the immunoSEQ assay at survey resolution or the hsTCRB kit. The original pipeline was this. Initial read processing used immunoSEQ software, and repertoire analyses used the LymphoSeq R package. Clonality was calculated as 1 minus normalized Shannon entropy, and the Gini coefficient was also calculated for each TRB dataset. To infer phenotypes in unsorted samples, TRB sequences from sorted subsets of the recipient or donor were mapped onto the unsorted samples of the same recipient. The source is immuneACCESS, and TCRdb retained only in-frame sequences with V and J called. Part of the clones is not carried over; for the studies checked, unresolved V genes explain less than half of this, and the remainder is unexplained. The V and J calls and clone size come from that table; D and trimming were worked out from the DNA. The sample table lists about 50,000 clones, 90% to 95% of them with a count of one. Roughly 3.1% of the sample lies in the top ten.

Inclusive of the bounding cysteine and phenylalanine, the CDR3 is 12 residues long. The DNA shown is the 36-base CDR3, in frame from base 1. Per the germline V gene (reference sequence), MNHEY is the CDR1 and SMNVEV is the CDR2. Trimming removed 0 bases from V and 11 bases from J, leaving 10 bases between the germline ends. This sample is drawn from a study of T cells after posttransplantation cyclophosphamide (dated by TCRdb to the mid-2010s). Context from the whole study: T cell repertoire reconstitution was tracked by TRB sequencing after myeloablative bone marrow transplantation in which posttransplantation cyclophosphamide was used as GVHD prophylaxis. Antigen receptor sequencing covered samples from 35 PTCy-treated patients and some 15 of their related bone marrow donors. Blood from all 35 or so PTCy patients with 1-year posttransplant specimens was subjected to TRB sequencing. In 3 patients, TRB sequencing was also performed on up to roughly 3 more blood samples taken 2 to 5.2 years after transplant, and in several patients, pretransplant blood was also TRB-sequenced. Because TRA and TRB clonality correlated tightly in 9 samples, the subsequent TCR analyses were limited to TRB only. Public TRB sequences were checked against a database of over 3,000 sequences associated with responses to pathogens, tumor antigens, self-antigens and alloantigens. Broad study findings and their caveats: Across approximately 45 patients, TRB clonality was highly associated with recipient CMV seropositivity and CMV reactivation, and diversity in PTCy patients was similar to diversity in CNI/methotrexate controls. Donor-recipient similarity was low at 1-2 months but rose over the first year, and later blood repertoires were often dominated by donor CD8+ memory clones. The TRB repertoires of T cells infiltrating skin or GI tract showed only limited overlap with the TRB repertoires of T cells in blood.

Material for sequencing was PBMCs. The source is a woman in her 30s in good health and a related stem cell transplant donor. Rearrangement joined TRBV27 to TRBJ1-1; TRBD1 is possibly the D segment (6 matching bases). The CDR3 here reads CASSLSGGPAFF. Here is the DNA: TGTGCCAGCAGTTTATCGGGGGGGCCCGCTTTCTTT.